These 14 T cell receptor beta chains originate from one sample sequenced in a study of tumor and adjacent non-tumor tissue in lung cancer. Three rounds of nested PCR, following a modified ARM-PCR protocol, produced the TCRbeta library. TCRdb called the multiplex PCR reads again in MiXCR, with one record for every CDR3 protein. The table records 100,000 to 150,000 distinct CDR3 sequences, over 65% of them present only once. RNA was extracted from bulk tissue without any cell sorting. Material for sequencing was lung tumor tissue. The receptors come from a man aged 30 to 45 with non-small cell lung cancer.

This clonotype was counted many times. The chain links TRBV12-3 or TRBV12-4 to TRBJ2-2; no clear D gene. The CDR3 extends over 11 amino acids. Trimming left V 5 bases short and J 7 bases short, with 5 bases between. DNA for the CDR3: TGTGCCAGCAGTCAGCGCGGGGAGCTGTTTTTT. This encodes CASSQRGELFF.

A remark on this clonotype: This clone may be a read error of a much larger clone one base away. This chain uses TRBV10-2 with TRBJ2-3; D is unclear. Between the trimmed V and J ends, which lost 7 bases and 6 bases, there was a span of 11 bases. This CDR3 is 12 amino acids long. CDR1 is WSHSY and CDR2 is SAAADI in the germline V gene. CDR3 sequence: CASTQSLDTQYF. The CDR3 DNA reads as TGCGCCAGCACTCAGAGTCTTGATACGCAGTATTTT.

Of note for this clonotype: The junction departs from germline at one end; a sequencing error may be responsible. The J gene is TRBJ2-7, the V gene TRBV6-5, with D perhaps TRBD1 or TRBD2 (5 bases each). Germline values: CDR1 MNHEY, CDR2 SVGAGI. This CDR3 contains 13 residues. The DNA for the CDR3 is TGTGCCAGCAGAAGACGGGGACCCTACGAGAAGTACTTC. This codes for CASRRRGPYEKYF.

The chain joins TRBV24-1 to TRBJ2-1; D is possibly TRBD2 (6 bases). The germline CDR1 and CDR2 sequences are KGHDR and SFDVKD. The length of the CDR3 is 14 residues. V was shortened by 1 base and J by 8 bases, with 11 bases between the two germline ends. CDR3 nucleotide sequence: TGTGCCACCAGTGATTTCGGGGGTTCCGATGAGCAGTTCTTC. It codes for CATSDFGGSDEQFF.

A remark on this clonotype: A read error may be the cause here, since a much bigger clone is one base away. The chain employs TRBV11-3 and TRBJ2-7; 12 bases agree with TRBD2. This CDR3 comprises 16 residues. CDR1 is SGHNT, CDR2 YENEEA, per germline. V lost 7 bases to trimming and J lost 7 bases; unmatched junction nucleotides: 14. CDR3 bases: TGTGCCAGCAACTCACAGACTAGCGGGGGACCTCTGGAGCAGTACTTC. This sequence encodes CASNSQTSGGPLEQYF.

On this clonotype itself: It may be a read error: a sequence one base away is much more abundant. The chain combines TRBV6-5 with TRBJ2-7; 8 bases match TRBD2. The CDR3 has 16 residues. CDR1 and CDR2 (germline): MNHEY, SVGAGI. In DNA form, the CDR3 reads TGTGCCAGCAGTTCAGTGTACGGGGGGGTGACCTACCAGCAGTACTTC. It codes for CASSSVYGGVTYQQYF.

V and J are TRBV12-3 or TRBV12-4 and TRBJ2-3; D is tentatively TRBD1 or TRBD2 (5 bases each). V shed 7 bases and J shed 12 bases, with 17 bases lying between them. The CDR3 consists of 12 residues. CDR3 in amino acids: CASILARGTQYF. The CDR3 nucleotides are TGTGCCAGCATCCTCGCGAGGGGTACTCAGTATTTT.

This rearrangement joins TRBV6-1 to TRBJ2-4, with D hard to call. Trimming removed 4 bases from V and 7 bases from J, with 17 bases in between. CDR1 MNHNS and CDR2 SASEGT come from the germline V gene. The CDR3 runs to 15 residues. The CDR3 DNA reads TGTGCCAGCAGTGGCCCAGGATTAGTCAAGAACATTCAGTACTTC. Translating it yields CASSGPGLVKNIQYF.

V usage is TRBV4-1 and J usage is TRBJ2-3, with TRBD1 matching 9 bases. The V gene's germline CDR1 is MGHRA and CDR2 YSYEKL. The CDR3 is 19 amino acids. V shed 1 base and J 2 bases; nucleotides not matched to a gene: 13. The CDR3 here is CASSQGGYRGRFLTDTQYF. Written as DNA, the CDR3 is TGCGCCAGCAGCCAAGGGGGGTACAGGGGGCGGTTTCTCACAGATACGCAGTATTTT.

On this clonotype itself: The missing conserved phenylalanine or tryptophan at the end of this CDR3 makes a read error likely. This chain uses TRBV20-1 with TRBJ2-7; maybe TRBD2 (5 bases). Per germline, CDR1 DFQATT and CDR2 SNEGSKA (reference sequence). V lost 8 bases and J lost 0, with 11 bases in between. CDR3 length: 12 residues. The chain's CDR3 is CSSEGSSYEQYL. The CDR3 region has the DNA TGCAGTTCAGAAGGGAGCTCCTACGAGCAGTACCTC.

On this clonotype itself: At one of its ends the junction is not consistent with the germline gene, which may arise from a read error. Here the CDR3 reads CARSLVSSYEQYF. The DNA of the CDR3 is TGTGCCAGAAGCTTAGTCTCGTCCTACGAGCAGTACTTC. The chain joins TRBV11-2 to TRBJ2-7; no reliable D call. The CDR3 is made up of 13 amino acids. CDR1 is SGHAT, CDR2 FQNNGV, per germline.

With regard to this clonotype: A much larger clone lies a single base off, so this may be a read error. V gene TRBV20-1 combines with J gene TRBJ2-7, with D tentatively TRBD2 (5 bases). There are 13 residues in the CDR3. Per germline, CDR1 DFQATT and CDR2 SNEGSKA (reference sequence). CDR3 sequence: CNASWAGPYEQYF. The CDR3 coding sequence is TGCAATGCTTCGTGGGCGGGCCCCTACGAGCAGTACTTC.

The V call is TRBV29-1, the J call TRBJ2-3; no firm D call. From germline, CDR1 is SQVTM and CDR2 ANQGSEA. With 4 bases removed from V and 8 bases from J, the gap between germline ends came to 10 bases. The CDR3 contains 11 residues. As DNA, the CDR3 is TGCAGCGTTGGTTTGACAAGTACGCAGTATTTT. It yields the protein CSVGLTSTQYF.

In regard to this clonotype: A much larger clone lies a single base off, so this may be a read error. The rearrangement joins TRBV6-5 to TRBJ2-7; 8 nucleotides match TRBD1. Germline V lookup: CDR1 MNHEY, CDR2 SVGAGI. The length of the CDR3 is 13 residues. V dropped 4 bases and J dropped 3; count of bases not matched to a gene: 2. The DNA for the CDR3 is TGTGCCAGCAGTTCGGACAGGGACTACGAGCAGTACTTC. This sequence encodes CASSSDRDYEQYF.